The sequence of this T cell receptor beta chain was determined in a study of a mutant IDH1 vaccine in newly diagnosed glioma. Study information: Patients got radiotherapy, temozolomide, or both beforehand, and most got both.

In regard to this clone: Its antigen is not known.

Measured with immunoSEQ multiplex PCR; TCRdb has only the in-frame clones, and not every one. The table lists around 52,000 clones, 70% to 80% of them singletons. Time point in this sample: week 35, safety follow-up. Each vaccine dose was 300 ug of mutant IDH1 20-mer peptide, with topical imiquimod. The length of the CDR3 is 16 residues. V gave up 5 bases and J gave up 2 bases, with 19 bases separating them. CDR1 MDHEN and CDR2 SYDVKM come from the germline V gene. This chain uses TRBV28 with TRBJ2-7, with TRBD2 as a possible D gene (6 bases). Sequences were derived from PBMCs, sampled from a glioma patient whose treatment included an IDH1 peptide vaccine. The sequence derives from a man in his forties with glioma. The CDR3: CASSPKPGTGTYEQYF. CDR3 DNA sequence: TGTGCCAGCAGTCCCAAACCCGGGACTGGAACCTACGAGCAGTACTTC.